A selection of T cell receptor beta chains follows, all from one sample in a study of blood T cell repertoires in COVID-19. TCRdb's table, derived via immunoSEQ multiplex PCR, lists solely in-frame clones and lacks some. The table shows about 440,000 clones, with about 87% occurring only once. Sequenced material: peripheral blood. The receptors here all came from a woman aged 50 to 65 with COVID-19, enrolled during active disease. The conserved cysteine and the conserved F or W are not part of the CDR3 here. Fields, in order: J gene, V gene, CDR3 protein.

J gene: TRBJ1-3
V gene: TRBV5-4
CDR3 protein: ASSLGGLRSGNTIY

J gene: TRBJ1-1
V gene: TRBV3-1/TRBV3-2
CDR3 protein: ASSQNGETEAF

J gene: TRBJ2-1
V gene: TRBV5-1
CDR3 protein: ASSFVAGVGNEQF

J gene: TRBJ1-5
V gene: TRBV18
CDR3 protein: ASSPRQGNQPQH

J gene: TRBJ1-2
V gene: TRBV6-1
CDR3 protein: ASRAGTGGGDGYT

J gene: TRBJ2-5
V gene: TRBV5-5
CDR3 protein: ASSFVPRQSSETQY

J gene: TRBJ1-1
V gene: TRBV5-1
CDR3 protein: ASSLRLAGALNTEAF

J gene: TRBJ1-1
V gene: TRBV6-5
CDR3 protein: ASSYRWAAMNTEAF

J gene: TRBJ2-2
V gene: TRBV7-2
CDR3 protein: ASSLVSSGGSGELF

J gene: TRBJ2-3
V gene: TRBV10-1
CDR3 protein: ASSEGPVADTQY

J gene: TRBJ2-7
V gene: TRBV3-1/TRBV3-2
CDR3 protein: ASSQGLVGGRYEQY

J gene: TRBJ2-6
V gene: TRBV5-1
CDR3 protein: ASTLPGVGANVLT

J gene: TRBJ2-1
V gene: TRBV5-4
CDR3 protein: ASSVGGGGVNEQF

J gene: TRBJ1-5
V gene: TRBV24-1
CDR3 protein: ATSESTAVPNQPQH

J gene: TRBJ1-1
V gene: TRBV7-9
CDR3 protein: ASSGLPGQMSDTEAF

J gene: TRBJ2-4
V gene: TRBV5-4
CDR3 protein: ASSFTGAENIQY

J gene: TRBJ2-3
V gene: TRBV5-8
CDR3 protein: ASSLEGKTDTQY